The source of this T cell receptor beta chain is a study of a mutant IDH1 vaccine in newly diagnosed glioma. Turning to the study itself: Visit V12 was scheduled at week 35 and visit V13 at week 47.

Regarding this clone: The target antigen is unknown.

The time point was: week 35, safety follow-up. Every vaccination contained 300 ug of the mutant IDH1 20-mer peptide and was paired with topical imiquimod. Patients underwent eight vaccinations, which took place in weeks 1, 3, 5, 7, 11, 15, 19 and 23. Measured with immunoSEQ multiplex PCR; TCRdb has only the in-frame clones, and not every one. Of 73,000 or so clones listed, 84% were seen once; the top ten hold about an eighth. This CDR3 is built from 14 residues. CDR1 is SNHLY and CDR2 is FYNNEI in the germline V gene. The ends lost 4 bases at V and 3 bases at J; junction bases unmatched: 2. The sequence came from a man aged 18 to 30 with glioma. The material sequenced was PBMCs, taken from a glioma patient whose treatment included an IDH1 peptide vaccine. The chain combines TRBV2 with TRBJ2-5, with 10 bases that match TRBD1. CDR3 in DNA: TGTGCCAGCAGTGCCGGGACAGGGGAAGAGACCCAGTACTTC. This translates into CASSAGTGEETQYF.